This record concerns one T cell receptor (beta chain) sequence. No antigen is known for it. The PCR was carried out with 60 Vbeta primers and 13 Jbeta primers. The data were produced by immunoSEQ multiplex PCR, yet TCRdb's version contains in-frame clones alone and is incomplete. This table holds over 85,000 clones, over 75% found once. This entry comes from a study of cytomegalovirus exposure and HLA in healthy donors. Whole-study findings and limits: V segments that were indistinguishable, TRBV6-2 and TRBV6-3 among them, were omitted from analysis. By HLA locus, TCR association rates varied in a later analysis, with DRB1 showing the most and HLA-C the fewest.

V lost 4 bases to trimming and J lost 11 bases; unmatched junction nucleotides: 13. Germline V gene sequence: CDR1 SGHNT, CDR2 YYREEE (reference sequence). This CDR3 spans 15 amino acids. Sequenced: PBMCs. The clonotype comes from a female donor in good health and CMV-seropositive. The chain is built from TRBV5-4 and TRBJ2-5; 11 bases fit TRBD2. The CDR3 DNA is TGTGCCAGCAGCGGGGTAGCGGGAGGGCCAAGAGAGCAGTACTTC. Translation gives CASSGVAGGPREQYF.